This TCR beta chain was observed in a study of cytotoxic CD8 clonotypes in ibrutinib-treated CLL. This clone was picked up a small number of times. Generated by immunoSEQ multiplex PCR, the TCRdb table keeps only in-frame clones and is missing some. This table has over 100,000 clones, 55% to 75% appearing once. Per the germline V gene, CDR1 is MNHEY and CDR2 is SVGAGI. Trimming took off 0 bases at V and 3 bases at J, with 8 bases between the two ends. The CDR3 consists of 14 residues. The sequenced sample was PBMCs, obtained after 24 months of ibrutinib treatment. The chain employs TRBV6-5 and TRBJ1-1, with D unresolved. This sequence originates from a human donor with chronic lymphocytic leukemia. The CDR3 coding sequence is TGTGCCAGCAGTTACTCGCTGGAGTACACTGAAGCTTTCTTT. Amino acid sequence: CASSYSLEYTEAFF.